This T cell receptor (beta chain) was captured in a study of blood T cell repertoires in COVID-19. Overall study context: Sites in the United States, Italy and Spain provided acute and convalescent COVID-19 samples. Sources were T cells, B-cell-depleted T cells, or PBMCs; the material itself was cDNA or gDNA.

V gave up 4 bases and J gave up 4 bases; unmatched junction bases: 5. The CDR3 has 16 residues. In germline, CDR1 is SGHNT, CDR2 YYREEE (reference sequence). Methods used by the authors: Amplification of reference gene primers provided the estimated nucleated cell counts. Sequencing used immunoSEQ multiplex PCR; TCRdb keeps in-frame clones, though not all of them. The V and J calls and clone size are taken from that table; D and trimming were inferred from the DNA. The table lists about 200,000 clones, 88% of them singletons. The sample consisted of peripheral blood. This chain joins TRBV5-4 and TRBJ2-1, with TRBD2 identical over 13 bases. This TCR was recovered from a human donor in a cohort sampled during active COVID-19. In nucleotides, the CDR3 is TGTGCCAGCAGCCCAGGGACTAGCGGGGATTACAATGAGCAGTTCTTC. This codes for CASSPGTSGDYNEQFF.